This TCR beta chain was sequenced during a study of T-cell memory formation after mild COVID-19. Overall study: TCR clusters mostly belonged to single donors. General study points: Mainly CM and EM harbored the contracting CD4+ clones; mainly EMRA harbored the CD8+ ones.

TCRdb redid the calling of the 5' RACE reads with MiXCR, one entry per CDR3 protein. The table includes hundreds of thousands of distinct CDR3 sequences, 15% to 20% detected once. Germline V gene lookup returns CDR1 ENHRY and CDR2 SYGVKD. V dropped 2 bases and J dropped 2 bases, with 5 bases sitting between them. CDR3 length: 13 residues. In its sample, this clonotype was seen many times. Its antigen is as yet unknown. This TCR was sampled from a man between 18 and 29 years old who had mild COVID-19 (a few samples of this study predate the infection). Cell type and time point are not known. Sequences were obtained from PBMCs or a T cell subset sorted from them (not recorded which). The chain couples TRBV10-3 to TRBJ2-3; D is ambiguous. The CDR3 bases are TGTGCCATCAGTGAGGGTCCCACAGATACGCAGTATTTT. Its translation: CAISEGPTDTQYF.